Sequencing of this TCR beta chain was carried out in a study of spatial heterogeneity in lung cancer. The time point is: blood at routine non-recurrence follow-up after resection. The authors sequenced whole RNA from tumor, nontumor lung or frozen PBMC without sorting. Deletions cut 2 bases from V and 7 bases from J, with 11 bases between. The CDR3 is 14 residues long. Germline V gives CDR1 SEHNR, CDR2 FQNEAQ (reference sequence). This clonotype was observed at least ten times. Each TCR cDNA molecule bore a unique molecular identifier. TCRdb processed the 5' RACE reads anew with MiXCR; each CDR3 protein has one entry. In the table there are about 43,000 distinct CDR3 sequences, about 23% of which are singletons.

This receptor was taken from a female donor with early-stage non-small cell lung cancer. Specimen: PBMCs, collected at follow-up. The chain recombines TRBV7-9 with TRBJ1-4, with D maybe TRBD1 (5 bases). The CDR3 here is CASSLPGRTEKLFF. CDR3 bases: TGTGCCAGCAGCTTACCGGGGCGGACTGAAAAACTGTTTTTT.